This T cell receptor (beta chain) was identified during a study of blood T cells in healthy people across ages. Study-level information: Template switching picked up about one barcoded beta molecule for each two T cells. Study-level points and caveats: Long-lived donors exceeded aged donors in naive CD4+ cells and diversity.

A second roughly 6 to 11 cycle PCR used barcoded and J-beta primers. TCRdb re-derived calls from the 5' RACE reads in MiXCR, one entry per CDR3 protein. The sample has roughly 1,500,000 distinct CDR3 sequences, 30% to 40% seen once; the top ten hold roughly 12%. V gave up 2 bases and J gave up 9 bases, with 15 bases separating them. Germline V gene data show CDR1 as SGHRS and CDR2 as YFSETQ. This CDR3 spans 14 amino acids. This clonotype was observed a few times. As yet, its antigen is unknown. This sequence originates from a woman under 40 in good health. The sequenced material came from blood. This sequence joins TRBV5-1 and TRBJ2-1; D may correspond to TRBD1 or TRBD2 (7 bases each). For the CDR3, the DNA is TGCGCCAGCAGCTTCGCAGGGGGGGGGGTTGAGCAGTTCTTC. Translating gives CASSFAGGGVEQFF. Full variable domain (outside the CDR3, taken from reference TRBV5-1 and TRBJ2-1): KAGVTQTPRYLIKTRGQQVTLSCSPISGHRSVSWYQQTPGQGLQFLFEYFSETQRNKGNFPGRFSGRQFSNSRSEMNVSTLELGDSALYLCASSFAGGGVEQFFGPGTRLTVL.